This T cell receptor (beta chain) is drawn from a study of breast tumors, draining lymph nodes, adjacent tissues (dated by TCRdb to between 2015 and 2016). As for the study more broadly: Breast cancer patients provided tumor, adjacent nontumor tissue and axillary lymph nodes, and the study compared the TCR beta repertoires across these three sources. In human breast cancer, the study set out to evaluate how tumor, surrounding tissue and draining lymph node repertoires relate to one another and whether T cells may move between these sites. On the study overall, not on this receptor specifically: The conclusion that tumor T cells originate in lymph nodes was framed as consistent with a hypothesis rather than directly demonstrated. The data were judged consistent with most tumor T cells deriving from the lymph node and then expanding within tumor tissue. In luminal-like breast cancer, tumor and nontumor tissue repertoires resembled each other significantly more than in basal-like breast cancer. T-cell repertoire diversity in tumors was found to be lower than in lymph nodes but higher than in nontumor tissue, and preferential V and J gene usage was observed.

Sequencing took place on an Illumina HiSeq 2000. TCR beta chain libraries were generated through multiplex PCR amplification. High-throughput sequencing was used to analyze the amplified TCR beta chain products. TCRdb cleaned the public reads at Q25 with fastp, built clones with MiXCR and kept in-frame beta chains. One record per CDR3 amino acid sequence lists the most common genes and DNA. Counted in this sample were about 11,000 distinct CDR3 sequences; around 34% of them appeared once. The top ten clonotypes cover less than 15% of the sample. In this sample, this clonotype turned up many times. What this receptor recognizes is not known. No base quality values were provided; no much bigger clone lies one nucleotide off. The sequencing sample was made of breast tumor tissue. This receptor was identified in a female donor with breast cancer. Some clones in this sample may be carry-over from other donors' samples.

This receptor has the CDR3 CASSARYPSGANVLTF. The DNA is as follows: TGTGCCAGCAGCGCTAGGTACCCCTCTGGGGCCAACGTCCTGACTTTC. The chain is assembled from TRBV7-2 and TRBJ2-6; the D gene cannot be resolved reliably. V lost 5 bases and J lost 0 bases; the stretch between them is 11 bases long. The CDR3 runs 16 amino acids, cysteine and phenylalanine included. Only CDR3 DNA remains: 48 bases, in frame from the first base. CDR1 and CDR2 are read off the germline V gene as SGHTA and FQGNSA.